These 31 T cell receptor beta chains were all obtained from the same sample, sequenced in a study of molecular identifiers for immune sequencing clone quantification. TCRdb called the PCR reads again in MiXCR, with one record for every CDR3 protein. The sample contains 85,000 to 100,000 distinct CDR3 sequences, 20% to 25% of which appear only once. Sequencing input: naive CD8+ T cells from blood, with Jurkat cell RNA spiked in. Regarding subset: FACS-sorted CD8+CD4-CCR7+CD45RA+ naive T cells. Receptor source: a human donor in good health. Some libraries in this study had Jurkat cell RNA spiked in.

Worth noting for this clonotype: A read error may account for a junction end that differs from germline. The CDR3 here is CTSRPIAGGHNEQFF. CDR3 in DNA: TGTACCAGCAGACCAATAGCGGGGGGGCACAATGAGCAGTTCTTC. The chain couples TRBV2 to TRBJ2-1, with 11 bases that match TRBD2. The CDR3 runs to 15 residues. Germline lookup yields CDR1 SNHLY and CDR2 FYNNEI. Looking up the rest from reference TRBV2 and TRBJ2-1 gives the full variable domain: EPEVTQTPSHQVTQMGQEVILRCVPISNHLYFYWYRQILGQKVEFLVSFYNNEISEKSEIFDDQFSVERPDGSNFTLKIRSTKLEDSAMYFCTSRPIAGGHNEQFFGPGTRLTVL.

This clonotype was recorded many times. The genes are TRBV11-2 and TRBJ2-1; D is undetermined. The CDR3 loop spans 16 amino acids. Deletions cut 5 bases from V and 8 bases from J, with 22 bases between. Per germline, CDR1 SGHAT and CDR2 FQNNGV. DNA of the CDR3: TGTGCCAGCAGCGCGGCGCCAAGCCAGCTTACATATGAGCAGTTCTTC. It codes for CASSAAPSQLTYEQFF.

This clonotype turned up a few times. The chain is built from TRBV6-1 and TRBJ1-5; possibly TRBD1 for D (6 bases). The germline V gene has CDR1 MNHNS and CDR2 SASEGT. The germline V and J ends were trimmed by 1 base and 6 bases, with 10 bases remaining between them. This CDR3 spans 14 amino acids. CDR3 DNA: TGTGCCAGCAGTGAAGGGGGGGCTTCTCAGCCCCAGCATTTT. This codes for CASSEGGASQPQHF.

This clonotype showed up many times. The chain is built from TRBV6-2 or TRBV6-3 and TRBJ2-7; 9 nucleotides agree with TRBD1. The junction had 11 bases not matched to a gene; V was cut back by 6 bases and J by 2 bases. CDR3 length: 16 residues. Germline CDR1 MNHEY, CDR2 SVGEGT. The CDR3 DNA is TGTGCCAGCAGCAAACCTAAGGGACAGGGCCCCTACGAGCAGTACTTC. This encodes CASSKPKGQGPYEQYF.

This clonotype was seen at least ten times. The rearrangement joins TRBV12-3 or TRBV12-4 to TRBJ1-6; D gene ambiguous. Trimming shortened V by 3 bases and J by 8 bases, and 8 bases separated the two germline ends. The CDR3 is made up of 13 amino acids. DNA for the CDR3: TGTGCCAGCAGTTTTGAGGGTTATTCACCCCTCCACTTT. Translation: CASSFEGYSPLHF.

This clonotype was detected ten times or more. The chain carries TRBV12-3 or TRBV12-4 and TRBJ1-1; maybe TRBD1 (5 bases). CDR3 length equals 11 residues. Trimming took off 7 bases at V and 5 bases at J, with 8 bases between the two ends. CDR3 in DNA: TGTGCCAGCACCTGGGGGACTGAAGCTTTCTTT. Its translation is CASTWGTEAFF.

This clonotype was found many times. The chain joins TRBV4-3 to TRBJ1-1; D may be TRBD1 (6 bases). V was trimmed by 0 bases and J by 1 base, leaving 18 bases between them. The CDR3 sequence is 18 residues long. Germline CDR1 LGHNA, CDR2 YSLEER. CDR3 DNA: TGCGCCAGCAGCCAAGAAAGGGTGCAGGGGCTCGGGAACACTGAAGCTTTCTTT. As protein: CASSQERVQGLGNTEAFF.

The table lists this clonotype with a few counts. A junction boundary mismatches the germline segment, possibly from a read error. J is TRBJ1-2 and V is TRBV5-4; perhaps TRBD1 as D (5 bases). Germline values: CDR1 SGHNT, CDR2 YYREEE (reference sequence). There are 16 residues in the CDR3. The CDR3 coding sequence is TGTGCCAGCAGCTTAAATAACCAGGGACTAAACTATGGCCACACCTTC. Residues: CASSLNNQGLNYGHTF.

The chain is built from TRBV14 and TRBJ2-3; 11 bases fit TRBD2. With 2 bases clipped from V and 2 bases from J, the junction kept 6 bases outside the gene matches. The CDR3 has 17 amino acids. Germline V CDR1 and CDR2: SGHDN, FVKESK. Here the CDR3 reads CASSQLTSGAVTDTQYF. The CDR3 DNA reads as TGTGCCAGCAGCCAACTGACTAGCGGGGCTGTCACAGATACGCAGTATTTT. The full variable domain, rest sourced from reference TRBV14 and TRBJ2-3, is EAGVTQFPSHSVIEKGQTVTLRCDPISGHDNLYWYRRVMGKEIKFLLHFVKESKQDESGMPNNRFLAERTGGTYSTLKVQPAELEDSGVYFCASSQLTSGAVTDTQYFGPGTRLTVL.

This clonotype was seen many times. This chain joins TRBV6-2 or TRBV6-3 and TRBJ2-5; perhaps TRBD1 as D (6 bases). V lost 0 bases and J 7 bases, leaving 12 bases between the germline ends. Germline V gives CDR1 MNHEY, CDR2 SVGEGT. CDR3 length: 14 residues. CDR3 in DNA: TGTGCCAGCAGTTACTCAGGACAGTTTGTGACCCAGTACTTC. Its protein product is CASSYSGQFVTQYF.

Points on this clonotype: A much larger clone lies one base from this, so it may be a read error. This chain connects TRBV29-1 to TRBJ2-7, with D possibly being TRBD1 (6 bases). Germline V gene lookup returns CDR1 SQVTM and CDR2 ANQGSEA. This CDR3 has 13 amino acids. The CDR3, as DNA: TGCAGCGTTGAAGATCAGGGGAGCTACGAGCGGTACTTC. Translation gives CSVEDQGSYERYF.

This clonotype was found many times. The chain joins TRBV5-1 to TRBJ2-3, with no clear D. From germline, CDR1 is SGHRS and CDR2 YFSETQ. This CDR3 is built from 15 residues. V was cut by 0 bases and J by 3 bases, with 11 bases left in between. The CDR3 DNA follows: TGCGCCAGCAGCTTGGCCTTCGCAGCTACAGATACGCAGTATTTT. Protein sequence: CASSLAFAATDTQYF.

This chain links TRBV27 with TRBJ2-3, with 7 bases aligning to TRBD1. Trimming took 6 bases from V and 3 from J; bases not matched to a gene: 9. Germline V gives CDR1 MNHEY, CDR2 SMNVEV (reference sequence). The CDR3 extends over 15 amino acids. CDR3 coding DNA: TGTGCCAGCAGCCTGTGGGGACAGCCGACAGATACGCAGTATTTT. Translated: CASSLWGQPTDTQYF.

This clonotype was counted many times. CDR3 sequence (DNA): TGCGCCAGCAGCTCCACAAGGGTGGCAACAGAGCAGTACTTC. This encodes CASSSTRVATEQYF. The chain has TRBV4-3 and TRBJ2-7, with D unclear. The CDR3 is 14 amino acids. Trimming removed 5 bases from V and 7 bases from J, with 18 bases in between. Germline V gene data show CDR1 as LGHNA and CDR2 as YSLEER.

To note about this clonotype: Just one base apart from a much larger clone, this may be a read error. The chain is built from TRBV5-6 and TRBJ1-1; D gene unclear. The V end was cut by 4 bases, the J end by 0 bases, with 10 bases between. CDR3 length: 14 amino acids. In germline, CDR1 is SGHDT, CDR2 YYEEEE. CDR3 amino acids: CASSVVGMNTEAFF. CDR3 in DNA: TGTGCCAGCAGCGTGGTGGGCATGAACACTGAAGCTTTCTTT.

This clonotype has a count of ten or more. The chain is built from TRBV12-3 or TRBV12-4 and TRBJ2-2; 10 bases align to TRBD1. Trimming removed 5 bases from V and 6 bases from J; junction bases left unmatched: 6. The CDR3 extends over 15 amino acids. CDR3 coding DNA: TGTGCCAGCAGTCCCCCGGGGACAGGGGCCGGGGAGCTGTTTTTT. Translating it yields CASSPPGTGAGELFF.

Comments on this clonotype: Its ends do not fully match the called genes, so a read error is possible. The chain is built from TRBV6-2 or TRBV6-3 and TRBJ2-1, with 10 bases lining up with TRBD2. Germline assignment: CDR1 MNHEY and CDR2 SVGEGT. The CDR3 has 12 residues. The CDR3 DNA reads TGTGCCAGCTGCCAAGGAGCGGGAGGGCCGGTCTTC. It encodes CASCQGAGGPVF.

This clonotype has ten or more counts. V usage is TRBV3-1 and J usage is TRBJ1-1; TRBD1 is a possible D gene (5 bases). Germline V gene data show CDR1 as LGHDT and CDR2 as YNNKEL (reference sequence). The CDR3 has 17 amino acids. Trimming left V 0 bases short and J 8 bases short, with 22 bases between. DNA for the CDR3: TGTGCCAGCAGCCAAGAATTGTCCCTCATCTACGGGACGGAAGCTTTCTTT. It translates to CASSQELSLIYGTEAFF.

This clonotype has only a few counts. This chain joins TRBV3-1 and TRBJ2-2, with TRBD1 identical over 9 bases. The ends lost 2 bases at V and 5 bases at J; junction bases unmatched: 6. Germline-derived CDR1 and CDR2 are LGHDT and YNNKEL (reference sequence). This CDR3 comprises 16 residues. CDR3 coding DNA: TGTGCCAGCAGCCAACACTTGACAGGGGGAACCGGGGAGCTGTTTTTT. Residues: CASSQHLTGGTGELFF.

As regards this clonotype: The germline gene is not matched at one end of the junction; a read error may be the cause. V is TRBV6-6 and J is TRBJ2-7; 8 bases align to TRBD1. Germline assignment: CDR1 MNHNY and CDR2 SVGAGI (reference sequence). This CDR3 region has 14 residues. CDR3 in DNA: TGTGCCAGCAGTTGGTTGGGACAGGCCTACGAGCAGCACTTC. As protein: CASSWLGQAYEQHF.

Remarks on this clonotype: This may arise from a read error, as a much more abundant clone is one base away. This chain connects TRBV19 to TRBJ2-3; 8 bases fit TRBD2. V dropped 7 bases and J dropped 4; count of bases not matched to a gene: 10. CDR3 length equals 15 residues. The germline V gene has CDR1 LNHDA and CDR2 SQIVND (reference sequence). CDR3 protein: CASKPGTRSPDTQYF. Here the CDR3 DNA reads TGTGCCAGTAAGCCCGGGACTAGATCCCCAGATACGCAGTATTTT.

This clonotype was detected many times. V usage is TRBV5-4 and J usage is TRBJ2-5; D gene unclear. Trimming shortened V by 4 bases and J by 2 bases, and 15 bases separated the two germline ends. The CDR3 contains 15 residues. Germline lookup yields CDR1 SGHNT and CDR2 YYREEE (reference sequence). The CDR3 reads CASSDRSDLQETQYF. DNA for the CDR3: TGTGCCAGCAGCGACCGCTCCGACCTTCAAGAGACCCAGTACTTC.

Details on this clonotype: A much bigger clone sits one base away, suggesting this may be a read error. The CDR3 region is CASSLGATYERYF. CDR3 bases: TGTGCCAGCAGTTTGGGGGCAACCTACGAGCGGTACTTC. The chain is built from TRBV27 and TRBJ2-7, with D possibly being TRBD1 (6 bases). CDR1 is MNHEY and CDR2 is SMNVEV in the germline V gene (reference sequence). CDR3 length: 13 residues.

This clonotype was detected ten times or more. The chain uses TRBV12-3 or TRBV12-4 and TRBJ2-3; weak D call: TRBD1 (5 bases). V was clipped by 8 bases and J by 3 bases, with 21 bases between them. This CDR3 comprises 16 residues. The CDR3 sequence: CASSLGLGAETDTQYF. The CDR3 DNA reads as TGTGCCAGCTCCTTAGGCCTAGGGGCAGAAACAGATACGCAGTATTTT.

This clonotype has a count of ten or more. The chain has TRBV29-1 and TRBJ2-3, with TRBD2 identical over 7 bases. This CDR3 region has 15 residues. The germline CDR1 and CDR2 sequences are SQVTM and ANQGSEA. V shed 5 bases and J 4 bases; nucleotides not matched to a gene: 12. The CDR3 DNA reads TGCAGCGTTCAATGGGGGGGAGTAGGACCAGATACGCAGTATTTT. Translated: CSVQWGGVGPDTQYF.

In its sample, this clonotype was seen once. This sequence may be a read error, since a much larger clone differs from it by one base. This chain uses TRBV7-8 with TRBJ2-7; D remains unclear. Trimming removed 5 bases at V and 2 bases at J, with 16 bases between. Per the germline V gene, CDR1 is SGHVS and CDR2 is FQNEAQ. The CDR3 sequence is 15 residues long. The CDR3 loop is CASSDLNRPTYEQYF. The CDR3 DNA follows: TGTGCCAGCAGCGATCTGAACAGACCTACCTACGAGCAGTACTTC.

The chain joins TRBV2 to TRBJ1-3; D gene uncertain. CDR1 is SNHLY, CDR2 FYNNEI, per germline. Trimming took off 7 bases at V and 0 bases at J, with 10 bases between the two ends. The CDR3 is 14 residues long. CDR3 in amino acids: CASTHLSSGNTIYF. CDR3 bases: TGTGCCAGCACCCACTTGAGCTCTGGAAACACCATATATTTT.

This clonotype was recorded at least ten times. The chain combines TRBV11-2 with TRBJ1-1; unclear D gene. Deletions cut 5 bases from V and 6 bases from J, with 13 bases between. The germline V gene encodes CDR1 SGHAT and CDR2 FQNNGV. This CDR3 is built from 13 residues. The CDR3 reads CASSAHLGAEAFF. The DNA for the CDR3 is TGTGCCAGCAGCGCTCACCTCGGGGCTGAAGCTTTCTTT. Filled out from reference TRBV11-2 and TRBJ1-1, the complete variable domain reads EAGVAQSPRYKIIEKRQSVAFWCNPISGHATLYWYQQILGQGPKLLIQFQNNGVVDDSQLPKDRFSAERLKGVDSTLKIQPAKLEDSAVYLCASSAHLGAEAFFGQGTRLTVV.

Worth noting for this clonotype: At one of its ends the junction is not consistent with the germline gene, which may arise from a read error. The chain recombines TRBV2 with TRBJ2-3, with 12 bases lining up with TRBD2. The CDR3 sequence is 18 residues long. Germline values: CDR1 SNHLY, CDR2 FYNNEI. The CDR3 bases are TGTGCCAGCAGTGTATCTAGCGGGAGGGGAGTTGGCACAGATACGCAGTGTTTT. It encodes CASSVSSGRGVGTDTQCF.

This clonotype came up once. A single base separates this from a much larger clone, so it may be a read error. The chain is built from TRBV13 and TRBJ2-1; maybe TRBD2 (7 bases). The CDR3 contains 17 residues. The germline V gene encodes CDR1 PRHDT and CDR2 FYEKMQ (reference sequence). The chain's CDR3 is CASSHVGGAGSYSEQFF. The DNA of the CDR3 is TGTGCCAGCAGCCACGTTGGGGGGGCTGGATCCTACAGTGAGCAGTTCTTC.

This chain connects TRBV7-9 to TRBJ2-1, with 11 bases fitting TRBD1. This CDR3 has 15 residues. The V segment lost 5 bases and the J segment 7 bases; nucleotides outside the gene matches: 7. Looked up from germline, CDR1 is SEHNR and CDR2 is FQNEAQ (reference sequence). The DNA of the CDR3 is TGTGCCAGCAGCGGTGGACAGGGGGCTTGGAATGAGCAGTTCTTC. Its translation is CASSGGQGAWNEQFF.